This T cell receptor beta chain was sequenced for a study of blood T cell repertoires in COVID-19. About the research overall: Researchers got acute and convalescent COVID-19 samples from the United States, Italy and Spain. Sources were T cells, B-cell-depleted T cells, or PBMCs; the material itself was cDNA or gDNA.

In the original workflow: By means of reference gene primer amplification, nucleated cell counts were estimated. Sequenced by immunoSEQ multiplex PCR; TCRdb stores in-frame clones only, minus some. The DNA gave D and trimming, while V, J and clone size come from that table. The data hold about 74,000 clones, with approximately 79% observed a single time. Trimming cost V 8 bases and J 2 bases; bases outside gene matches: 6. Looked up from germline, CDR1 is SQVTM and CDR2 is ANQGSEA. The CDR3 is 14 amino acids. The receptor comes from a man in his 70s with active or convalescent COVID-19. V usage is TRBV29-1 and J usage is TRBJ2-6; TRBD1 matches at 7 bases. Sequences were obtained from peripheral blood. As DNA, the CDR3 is TGCAGCACAGAAGGGGGCCCTGGGGCCAACGTCCTGACTTTC. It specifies CSTEGGPGANVLTF.